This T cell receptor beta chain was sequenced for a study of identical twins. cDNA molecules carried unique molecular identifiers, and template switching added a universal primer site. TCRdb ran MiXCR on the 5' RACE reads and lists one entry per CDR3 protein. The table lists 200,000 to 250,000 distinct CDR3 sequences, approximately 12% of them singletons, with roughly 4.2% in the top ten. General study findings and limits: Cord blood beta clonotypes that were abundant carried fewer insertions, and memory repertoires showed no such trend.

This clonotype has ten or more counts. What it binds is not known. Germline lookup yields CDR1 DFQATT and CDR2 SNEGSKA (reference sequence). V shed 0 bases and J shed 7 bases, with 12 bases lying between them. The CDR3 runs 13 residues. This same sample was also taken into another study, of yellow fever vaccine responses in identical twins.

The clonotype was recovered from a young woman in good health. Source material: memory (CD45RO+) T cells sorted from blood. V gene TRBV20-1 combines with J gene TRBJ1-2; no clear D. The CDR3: CSARDLGGGGYTF. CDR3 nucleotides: TGCAGTGCTAGAGATTTGGGTGGCGGTGGCTACACCTTC.